The 27 T cell receptor beta chains listed next were all sequenced from one sample in a study of T cells in Graves' hyperthyroidism and ophthalmopathy. RNA transcripts served as the template for amplifying TCR beta CDR3 regions. During a first-round RT-PCR of the TCR CDR3, the HTBI primer set was used. TCRdb reprocessed the multiplex PCR reads with MiXCR, giving one entry per CDR3 protein. Among roughly 290,000 distinct CDR3 sequences, approximately 15% were seen once, and the ten largest hold roughly 8.2%. Sequences were obtained from blood. The receptors here all came from a woman aged 40-49 years with Graves' hyperthyroidism.

The gene calls are TRBV19 and TRBJ2-7; TRBD1 matches 7 bases. Trimming cost V 10 bases and J 2 bases; bases outside gene matches: 8. CDR1 LNHDA and CDR2 SQIVND come from the germline V gene (reference sequence). The CDR3 consists of 13 residues. DNA for the CDR3: TGTGCCACTCGCCTGACAGGGACCTACGAGCAGTACTTC. Amino acids: CATRLTGTYEQYF. The full variable domain, with the rest looked up from reference TRBV19 and TRBJ2-7, is DGGITQSPKYLFRKEGQNVTLSCEQNLNHDAMYWYRQDPGQGLRLIYYSQIVNDFQKGDIAEGYSVSREKKESFPLTVTSAQKNPTAFYLCATRLTGTYEQYFGPGTRLTVT.

The gene calls are TRBV28 and TRBJ2-2; D remains ambiguous. V gave up 8 bases and J gave up 5 bases, with 9 bases separating them. This CDR3 region has 12 residues. Germline V gives CDR1 MDHEN, CDR2 SYDVKM. CDR3 residues: CASLTKTGELFF. The CDR3 region has the DNA TGTGCCAGCCTTACTAAAACCGGGGAGCTGTTTTTT.

Ten or more counts support this clonotype. The V call is TRBV29-1, the J call TRBJ2-3, with a possible D match to TRBD2 (7 bases). Per germline, CDR1 SQVTM and CDR2 ANQGSEA. V was trimmed by 3 bases and J by 4 bases, leaving 11 bases between them. This CDR3 is built from 13 residues. The CDR3, as DNA: TGCAGCGTTGATGGGGGGGCCGCAGATACGCAGTATTTT. Protein sequence: CSVDGGAADTQYF.

In this sample, this clonotype turned up many times. The rearrangement links TRBV9 to TRBJ2-5; D perhaps matches TRBD2 (6 bases). The CDR3 is 14 residues long. Per germline, CDR1 SGDLS and CDR2 YYNGEE. Trimming cost V 3 bases and J 2 bases, with 11 bases left between them. CDR3 amino acids: CASSAPGLQETQYF. CDR3 DNA: TGTGCCAGCAGCGCCCCGGGACTTCAAGAGACCCAGTACTTC.

The table lists this clonotype with many counts. This sequence joins TRBV12-3 or TRBV12-4 and TRBJ2-1, with D unresolved. Between the trimmed V and J ends, which lost 2 bases and 2 bases, there was a span of 7 bases. This CDR3 is built from 14 residues. The CDR3 here is CASSLPDPYNEQFF. As DNA, the CDR3 is TGTGCCAGCAGTTTACCGGACCCCTACAATGAGCAGTTCTTC.

The sample holds a few counts of this clonotype. This chain uses TRBV19 with TRBJ2-1; 16 bases map to TRBD2. Germline values: CDR1 LNHDA, CDR2 SQIVND (reference sequence). The CDR3 has 16 amino acids. J was trimmed by 2 bases and V by 5 bases; bases with no gene match: 0. The CDR3 reads CASSGTSGRAYNEQFF. The CDR3, as DNA: TGTGCCAGTAGTGGGACTAGCGGGAGGGCCTACAATGAGCAGTTCTTC.

The chain combines TRBV16 with TRBJ1-6; D remains unclear. The CDR3 extends over 17 amino acids. Germline CDR1 and CDR2: KGHSY and FQNENV. Trimming took off 4 bases at V and 0 bases at J, with 13 bases between the two ends. CDR3 bases: TGTGCCAGCAGCCCAGACCCTTCGGTCTCCTATAATTCACCCCTCCACTTT. This encodes CASSPDPSVSYNSPLHF.

This clonotype was seen at least ten times. The rearrangement links TRBV5-6 to TRBJ2-7, with TRBD2 matching over 8 bases. The V gene end was trimmed by 4 bases and the J gene end by 4 bases; junction bases not matched to a gene: 13. Germline V lookup: CDR1 SGHDT, CDR2 YYEEEE. The CDR3 runs 16 residues. CDR3 amino acids: CASSKGPGTSSYEQYF. As DNA, the CDR3 is TGTGCCAGCAGCAAGGGACCGGGGACTAGTTCTTACGAGCAGTACTTC.

This clonotype has a count of ten or more. The genes are TRBV29-1 and TRBJ2-7, with TRBD1 as a possible D gene (5 bases). V was cut by 8 bases and J by 3 bases, with 14 bases left in between. The CDR3 contains 12 residues. The germline CDR1 and CDR2 sequences are SQVTM and ANQGSEA. The CDR3 reads CSLRTPFYEQYF. CDR3 sequence (DNA): TGCAGCTTACGGACACCCTTCTACGAGCAGTACTTC.

In this sample, this clonotype turned up many times. The chain joins TRBV5-6 to TRBJ1-1; D possibly corresponds to TRBD1 (5 bases). Per germline, CDR1 SGHDT and CDR2 YYEEEE. V lost 4 bases to trimming and J lost 6 bases, with 13 bases between them. The CDR3 covers 13 residues. The CDR3 region is CASSPTGTPEAFF. In DNA form, the CDR3 reads TGTGCCAGCAGCCCGACGGGGACCCCTGAAGCTTTCTTT.

This clonotype was seen repeatedly, ten times or more. This sequence joins TRBV20-1 and TRBJ1-4, with D unclear. The V gene lost 3 bases and the J gene lost 4 bases, with 12 bases spanning the gap. CDR1 is DFQATT, CDR2 SNEGSKA, per germline (reference sequence). This CDR3 spans 14 amino acids. CDR3 sequence: CSASTRGINEKLFF. The CDR3, as DNA: TGCAGTGCTAGTACACGAGGGATTAATGAAAAACTGTTTTTT.

This clonotype occurred many times. The chain uses TRBV29-1 and TRBJ2-7; D remains unclear. The CDR3 extends over 13 amino acids. CDR1 is SQVTM and CDR2 is ANQGSEA in the germline V gene. Trimming took 2 bases from V and 2 from J, leaving 10 bases between them. Here the CDR3 reads CSVESSNAYEQYF. The DNA for the CDR3 is TGCAGCGTTGAATCCAGCAATGCCTACGAGCAGTACTTC.

This clonotype was seen repeatedly, ten times or more. This chain uses TRBV11-3 with TRBJ2-5, with no clear D. Germline CDR1 SGHNT, CDR2 YENEEA. The length of the CDR3 is 13 residues. Trimming pared 4 bases from V and 5 bases from J, leaving 11 bases between. For the CDR3, the DNA is TGTGCCAGCAGCTACAATGATATGGAGACCCAGTACTTC. Its protein product is CASSYNDMETQYF.

This clonotype was counted ten times or more. The chain recombines TRBV6-1 with TRBJ2-3; 14 bases line up with TRBD2. This CDR3 has 16 residues. V lost 3 bases to trimming and J lost 1 base; unmatched junction nucleotides: 0. CDR1 and CDR2 (germline): MNHNS, SASEGT. The DNA of the CDR3 is TGTGCCAGCAGTGAGGGACTAGCGGGAGGCACAGATACGCAGTATTTT. The encoded protein is CASSEGLAGGTDTQYF.

This chain connects TRBV6-4 to TRBJ2-3; 9 positions match TRBD2. The trim removed 2 bases at V and 4 bases at J, leaving 4 bases unmatched. The CDR3 is made up of 15 amino acids. Germline V CDR1 and CDR2: MRHNA, SNTAGT. CDR3 nucleotides: TGTGCCAGCAGTGACATGGCGGGAGGGGCAGATACGCAGTATTTT. Protein product: CASSDMAGGADTQYF.

This clonotype was counted a few times. The chain carries TRBV13 and TRBJ2-3, with 14 bases that match TRBD2. The CDR3 runs to 19 residues. Germline lookup yields CDR1 PRHDT and CDR2 FYEKMQ (reference sequence). V dropped 6 bases and J dropped 0; count of bases not matched to a gene: 11. CDR3 sequence: CASRRVGLAGEGSTDTQYF. The CDR3 DNA is TGTGCCAGCAGGCGCGTGGGACTAGCGGGAGAGGGGAGCACAGATACGCAGTATTTT.

This clonotype showed up many times. The V gene is TRBV9, the J gene TRBJ2-1; either TRBD1 or TRBD2 may fit D (7 bases each). This CDR3 has 15 amino acids. From germline, CDR1 is SGDLS and CDR2 YYNGEE. V dropped 4 bases and J dropped 4 bases, with 15 bases sitting between them. CDR3 in amino acids: CASSPSGTAYNEQFF. CDR3 nucleotides: TGTGCCAGCAGCCCAAGCGGGACAGCGTACAATGAGCAGTTCTTC. Looking up the rest from reference TRBV9 and TRBJ2-1 gives the full variable domain: DSGVTQTPKHLITATGQRVTLRCSPRSGDLSVYWYQQSLDQGLQFLIQYYNGEERAKGNILERFSAQQFPDLHSELNLSSLELGDSALYFCASSPSGTAYNEQFFGPGTRLTVL.

This clonotype was seen many times. The chain recombines TRBV12-5 with TRBJ2-1; no firm D call. CDR3 length equals 16 residues. V shed 3 bases and J shed 6 bases, with 18 bases lying between them. Germline V gives CDR1 LGHNT, CDR2 FRNRAP. CDR3 region: CASGFTTKSVPNEQFF. The CDR3 DNA sequence: TGTGCTAGTGGTTTTACTACCAAGTCGGTTCCCAATGAGCAGTTCTTC.

This clonotype has a count of ten or more. The chain has TRBV12-3 or TRBV12-4 and TRBJ2-5, with D perhaps given as TRBD1 or TRBD2 (5 bases each). V was pared by 3 bases and J by 5 bases, with 13 bases between. This CDR3 has 14 residues. The CDR3 nucleotides are TGTGCCAGCAGTTTTGTCAGGGAGCAGGAGACCCAGTACTTC. This encodes CASSFVREQETQYF.

This clonotype occurred many times. The V gene is TRBV6-2 or TRBV6-3, the J gene TRBJ2-1; possibly TRBD2 for D (6 bases). Germline-derived CDR1 and CDR2 are MNHEY and SVGEGT. The germline V and J ends were trimmed by 6 bases and 2 bases, with 17 bases remaining between them. There are 16 residues in the CDR3. CDR3 DNA sequence: TGTGCCAGCAGCCGCGGGGCGGGAAGGACCTACAATGAGCAGTTCTTC. Its translation is CASSRGAGRTYNEQFF.

This clonotype has ten or more counts. The chain has TRBV2 and TRBJ2-6; 9 nucleotides align to TRBD1. The CDR3 contains 17 residues. V shed 8 bases, J shed 0 bases, and the junction held 8 bases outside the gene matches. Per germline, CDR1 SNHLY and CDR2 FYNNEI. The CDR3 region has the DNA TGTGCCAGCGCCAGGGACAGGGAAGTCTCTGGGGCCAACGTCCTGACTTTC. Protein: CASARDREVSGANVLTF.

The CDR3 region is CASSLATSGQETQYF. The CDR3, as DNA: TGTGCCAGCAGTTTAGCGACTAGCGGCCAAGAGACCCAGTACTTC. The V and J genes are TRBV28 and TRBJ2-5, with 9 bases lining up with TRBD2. Germline V gives CDR1 MDHEN, CDR2 SYDVKM. The CDR3 length is 15 residues. The V and J ends lost 2 bases and 1 base, in that order; junction bases with no gene match: 2.

Ten or more counts support this clonotype. The chain recombines TRBV5-1 with TRBJ2-7; D gene ambiguous. The CDR3 runs to 17 residues. The V end was cut by 0 bases, the J end by 3 bases, with 19 bases between. Germline CDR1 reads SGHRS; CDR2 reads YFSETQ. CDR3 amino acids: CASSLASPAGTCYEQYF. The CDR3 region has the DNA TGCGCCAGCAGCTTGGCCTCCCCGGCCGGAACATGCTACGAGCAGTACTTC.

This clonotype was detected ten times or more. This chain links TRBV12-3 or TRBV12-4 with TRBJ1-5; unclear D gene. This CDR3 is built from 16 residues. V was cut by 5 bases and J by 1 base, with 15 bases left in between. In nucleotides, the CDR3 is TGTGCCAGCAGTCCCGGGGTGACTGGCAGCAATCAGCCCCAGCATTTT. Encoded protein: CASSPGVTGSNQPQHF.

This clonotype was seen repeatedly, ten times or more. The V and J genes are TRBV6-1 and TRBJ1-1; no definite D call. Germline CDR1 MNHNS, CDR2 SASEGT. This CDR3 is built from 16 residues. Trimming pared 4 bases from V and 1 base from J, leaving 16 bases between. Here the CDR3 reads CASSALLGVSNTEAFF. The CDR3 DNA follows: TGTGCCAGCAGTGCCCTTCTCGGGGTTTCGAACACTGAAGCTTTCTTT.

This chain joins TRBV7-8 and TRBJ2-7; 14 nucleotides align to TRBD2. This CDR3 is 15 amino acids long. Per the germline V gene, CDR1 is SGHVS and CDR2 is FQNEAQ. V shed 5 bases and J 9 bases; nucleotides not matched to a gene: 9. The CDR3 nucleotides are TGTGCCAGCAGCCCGGGGACTAGCGGGAGCCTGGGGCAGTACTTC. As protein: CASSPGTSGSLGQYF.

This clonotype has a handful of counts. The chain couples TRBV10-3 to TRBJ2-1, with D possibly being TRBD1 (6 bases). Trimming took off 4 bases at V and 0 bases at J, with 13 bases between the two ends. Germline V gene data show CDR1 as ENHRY and CDR2 as SYGVKD. The CDR3 is 16 amino acids. The CDR3 DNA reads as TGTGCCATCAGTGCCGGACAGCTGAGCTCCTACAATGAGCAGTTCTTC. Encoded protein: CAISAGQLSSYNEQFF.